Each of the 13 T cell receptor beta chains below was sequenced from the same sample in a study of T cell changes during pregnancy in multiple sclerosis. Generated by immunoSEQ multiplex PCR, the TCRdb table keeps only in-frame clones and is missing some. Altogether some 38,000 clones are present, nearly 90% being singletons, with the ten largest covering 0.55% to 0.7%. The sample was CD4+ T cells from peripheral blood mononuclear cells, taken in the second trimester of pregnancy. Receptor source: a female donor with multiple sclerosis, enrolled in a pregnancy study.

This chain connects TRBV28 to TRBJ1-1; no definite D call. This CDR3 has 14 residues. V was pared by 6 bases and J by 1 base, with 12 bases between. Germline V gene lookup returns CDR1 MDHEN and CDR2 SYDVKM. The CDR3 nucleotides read TGTGCCAGCAGACTTACCCCCGAGAACACTGAAGCTTTCTTT. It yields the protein CASRLTPENTEAFF.

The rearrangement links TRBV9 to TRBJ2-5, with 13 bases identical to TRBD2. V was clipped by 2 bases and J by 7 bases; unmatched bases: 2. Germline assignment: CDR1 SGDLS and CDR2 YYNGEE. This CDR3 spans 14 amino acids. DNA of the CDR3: TGTGCCAGCAGCGTTGGACTAGCGGGAGCGACCCAGTACTTC. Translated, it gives CASSVGLAGATQYF.

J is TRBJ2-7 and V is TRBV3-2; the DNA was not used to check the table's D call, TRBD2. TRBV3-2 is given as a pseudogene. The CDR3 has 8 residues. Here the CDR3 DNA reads TGTGCCAGCAGACGACGGGGTTTC. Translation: CASRRRGF.

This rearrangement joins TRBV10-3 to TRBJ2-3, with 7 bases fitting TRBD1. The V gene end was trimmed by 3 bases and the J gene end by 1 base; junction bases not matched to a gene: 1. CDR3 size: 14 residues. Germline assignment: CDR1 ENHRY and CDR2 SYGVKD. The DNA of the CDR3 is TGTGCCATCAGTGACACAGGGGGCACAGATACGCAGTATTTT. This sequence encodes CAISDTGGTDTQYF.

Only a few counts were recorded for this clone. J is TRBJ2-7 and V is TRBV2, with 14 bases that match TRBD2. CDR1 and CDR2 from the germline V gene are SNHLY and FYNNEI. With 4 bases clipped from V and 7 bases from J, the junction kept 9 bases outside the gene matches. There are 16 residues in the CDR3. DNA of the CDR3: TGTGCCAGCAGTGGGGCGACTAGCGGGAGGGCTAAAGAGCAGTACTTC. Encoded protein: CASSGATSGRAKEQYF.

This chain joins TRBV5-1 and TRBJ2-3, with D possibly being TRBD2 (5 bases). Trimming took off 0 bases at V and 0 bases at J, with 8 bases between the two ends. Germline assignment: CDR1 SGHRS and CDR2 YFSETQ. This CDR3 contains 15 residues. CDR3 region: CASSLGRVSTDTQYF. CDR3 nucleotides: TGCGCCAGCAGCTTGGGGCGGGTGAGCACAGATACGCAGTATTTT.

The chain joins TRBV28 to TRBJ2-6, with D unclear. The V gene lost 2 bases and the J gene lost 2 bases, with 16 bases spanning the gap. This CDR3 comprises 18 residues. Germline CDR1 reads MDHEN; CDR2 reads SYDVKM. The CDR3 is CASSLRHPSRPGANVLTF. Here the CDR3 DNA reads TGTGCCAGCAGTTTAAGACACCCCTCGCGCCCTGGGGCCAACGTCCTGACTTTC.

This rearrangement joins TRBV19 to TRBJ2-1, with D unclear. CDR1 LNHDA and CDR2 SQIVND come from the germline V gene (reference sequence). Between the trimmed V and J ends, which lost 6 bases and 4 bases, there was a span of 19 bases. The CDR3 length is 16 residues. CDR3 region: CASSPDKRLTYNEQFF. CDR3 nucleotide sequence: TGTGCCAGTAGCCCTGATAAACGACTGACTTACAATGAGCAGTTCTTC.

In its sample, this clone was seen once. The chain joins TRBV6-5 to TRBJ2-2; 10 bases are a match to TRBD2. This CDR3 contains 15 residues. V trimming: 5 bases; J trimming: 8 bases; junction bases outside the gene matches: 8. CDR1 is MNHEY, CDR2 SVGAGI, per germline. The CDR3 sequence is CASSRGLAVLGELFF. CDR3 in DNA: TGTGCCAGCAGTAGAGGACTAGCGGTCCTTGGGGAGCTGTTTTTT.

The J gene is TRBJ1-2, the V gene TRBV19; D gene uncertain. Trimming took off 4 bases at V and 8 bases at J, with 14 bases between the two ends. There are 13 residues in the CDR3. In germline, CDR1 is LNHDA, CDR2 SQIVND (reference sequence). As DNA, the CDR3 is TGTGCCAGTAGTACAAGTCGGAGAGAGGGCTACACCTTC. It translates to CASSTSRREGYTF.

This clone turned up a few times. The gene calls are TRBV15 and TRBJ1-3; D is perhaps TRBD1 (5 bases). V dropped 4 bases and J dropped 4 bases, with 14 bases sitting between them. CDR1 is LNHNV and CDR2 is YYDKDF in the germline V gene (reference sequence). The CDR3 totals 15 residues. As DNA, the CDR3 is TGTGCCACCAGCATAGCGGGGGGGAGAGGAAACACCATATATTTT. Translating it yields CATSIAGGRGNTIYF. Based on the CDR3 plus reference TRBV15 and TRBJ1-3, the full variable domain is DAMVIQNPRYQVTQFGKPVTLSCSQTLNHNVMYWYQQKSSQAPKLLFHYYDKDFNNEADTPDNFQSRRPNTSFCFLDIRSPGLGDTAMYLCATSIAGGRGNTIYFGEGSWLTVV.

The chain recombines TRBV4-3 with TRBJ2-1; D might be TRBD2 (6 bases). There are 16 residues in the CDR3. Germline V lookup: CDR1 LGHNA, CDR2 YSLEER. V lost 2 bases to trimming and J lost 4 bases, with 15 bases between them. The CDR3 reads CASSQSRDLGYNEQFF. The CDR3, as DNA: TGCGCCAGCAGCCAATCCCGGGACTTGGGGTACAATGAGCAGTTCTTC.

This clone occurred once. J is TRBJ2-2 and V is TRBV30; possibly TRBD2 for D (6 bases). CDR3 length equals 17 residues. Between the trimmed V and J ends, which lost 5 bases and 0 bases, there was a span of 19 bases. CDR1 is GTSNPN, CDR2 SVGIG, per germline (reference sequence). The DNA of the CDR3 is TGTGCCTGGCTTAGCGGCCCGGGACTGGCGAACACCGGGGAGCTGTTTTTT. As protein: CAWLSGPGLANTGELFF. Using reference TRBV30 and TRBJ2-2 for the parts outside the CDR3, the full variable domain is SQTIHQWPATLVQPVGSPLSLECTVEGTSNPNLYWYRQAAGRGLQLLFYSVGIGQISSEVPQNLSASRPQDRQFILSSKKLLLSDSGFYLCAWLSGPGLANTGELFFGEGSRLTVL.